This T cell receptor (beta chain) came from a study of HIV-infected children after antiretroviral therapy interruption. Study-wide background: Interruption-arm sampling covered weeks 0, 12, interruption end (24 or 48), and about 3 years post-study.

The treatment: PENTA 11 planned treatment interruption arm or continuous ART arm. Study conclusions and caveats: After treatment interruption started, naive CD4+ CDR3 overlap across time points dropped. Some non-naive CD45RA+ T cells might be present among sorted naive cells. The Gini coefficient of naive CD4+ repertoires rose, returning to baseline by 3 years.

This clonotype has ten or more counts. Its antigen is not identified. Unique molecular identifiers were included in an RNA-based 3' RACE TCR library. TCRdb re-called the 3' RACE reads through MiXCR, storing one row per CDR3 protein. The data hold more than 75,000 distinct CDR3 sequences, with 6% to 8.5% observed a single time. Germline V gene sequence: CDR1 SGHAT, CDR2 FQNNGV. V was trimmed by 6 bases and J by 0 bases, leaving 8 bases between them. The CDR3 has 13 residues. The sample was CD45RA+ CD4+ T cells from PBMCs, pooled from several time points, taken from a donor given antiretroviral therapy, either interrupted or continuous. Subset: naive CD4+ CD45RA+ CD45RO- T cells. The source is a pool of human donors with HIV. The J gene is TRBJ1-1, the V gene TRBV11-2; D gene unclear. The CDR3 loop reads CASRIGMNTEAFF. The DNA for the CDR3 is TGTGCCAGCAGGATAGGGATGAACACTGAAGCTTTCTTT.